Presented here are 2 T cell receptor beta chains from one specimen sequenced in a study of blood T cell repertoires in COVID-19 (dated by TCRdb to the early 2020s). Library preparation employed the immunoSEQ multiplex PCR assay. TCRdb took over this immuneACCESS table, retaining in-frame rearrangements with V and J assigned. Such tables are incomplete; in checked studies, under half of the missing clones stem from an unresolved V gene, and the remainder is unexplained. For this sample there are approximately 300,000 clones; more than 90% appear just once. Roughly 2.5% of the sample is taken by the ten largest. Specimen: PBMCs or T cells enriched from blood (not recorded which). These receptors were collected from a man in his sixties who had recovered from COVID-19.

The rearrangement joins TRBV29-1 to TRBJ1-1; D is possibly TRBD1 (6 bases). The CDR3 is 13 residues long. Trimming pared 4 bases from V and 2 bases from J, leaving 11 bases between. The germline V gene has CDR1 SQVTM and CDR2 ANQGSEA. DNA for the CDR3: TGCAGCGTTGTCCTGGGGGCTAACACTGAAGCTTTCTTT. This translates into CSVVLGANTEAFF.

This clone was recorded once. This rearrangement joins TRBV6-5 to TRBJ2-7; 9 nucleotides agree with TRBD2. Trimming at V came to 5 bases and at J to 2 bases, leaving 4 bases not matched to a gene. From germline, CDR1 is MNHEY and CDR2 SVGAGI. CDR3 length equals 14 residues. CDR3 sequence (DNA): TGTGCCAGCAGTACGGCGGGAGGGCCCTACGAGCAGTACTTC. Its translation: CASSTAGGPYEQYF.